The next 4 T cell receptor beta chains were all read from a single sample in a study of blood T cell repertoires in COVID-19. Sequenced by immunoSEQ multiplex PCR; TCRdb stores in-frame clones only, minus some. The table lists some 120,000 clones, around 85% of them singletons. What was sequenced was peripheral blood. The receptors were sampled from a human donor in a cohort sampled during active COVID-19.

V and J are TRBV5-1 and TRBJ2-2, with unresolved D. Germline loops: CDR1 SGHRS, CDR2 YFSETQ. The CDR3 has 16 residues. V lost 4 bases to trimming and J lost 1 base, with 14 bases between them. CDR3 in DNA: TGCGCCAGCAGCCCCATGGGCAGATTGAACACCGGGGAGCTGTTTTTT. This translates into CASSPMGRLNTGELFF. Full variable domain (rest looked up from reference TRBV5-1 and TRBJ2-2): KAGVTQTPRYLIKTRGQQVTLSCSPISGHRSVSWYQQTPGQGLQFLFEYFSETQRNKGNFPGRFSGRQFSNSRSEMNVSTLELGDSALYLCASSPMGRLNTGELFFGEGSRLTVL.

This chain joins TRBV30 and TRBJ1-1; D is perhaps TRBD1 (5 bases). The CDR3 consists of 13 residues. Germline lookup yields CDR1 GTSNPN and CDR2 SVGIG (reference sequence). Trimming stripped 4 bases from V and 9 bases from J, with 18 bases between. The CDR3 here is CAWKIGPQGKAFF. The CDR3 nucleotides read TGTGCCTGGAAAATCGGCCCCCAGGGTAAAGCTTTCTTT.

This clone was observed a handful of times. V usage is TRBV4-1 and J usage is TRBJ2-2; 10 nucleotides match TRBD2. The CDR3 has 18 residues. The ends lost 4 bases at V and 2 bases at J; junction bases unmatched: 10. The germline CDR1 and CDR2 sequences are MGHRA and YSYEKL. CDR3 in amino acids: CASSLRIVAGGNTGELFF. The CDR3 DNA sequence: TGCGCCAGCAGCCTTAGAATTGTAGCGGGAGGAAACACCGGGGAGCTGTTTTTT.

This chain uses TRBV30 with TRBJ1-2; a weak D match, TRBD1 (6 bases). Between the trimmed V and J ends, which lost 5 bases and 3 bases, there was a span of 10 bases. The CDR3 has 12 amino acids. CDR1 is GTSNPN, CDR2 SVGIG, per germline (reference sequence). CDR3 sequence: CAWQDSHYGYTF. CDR3 DNA sequence: TGTGCCTGGCAGGACAGTCACTATGGCTACACCTTC.